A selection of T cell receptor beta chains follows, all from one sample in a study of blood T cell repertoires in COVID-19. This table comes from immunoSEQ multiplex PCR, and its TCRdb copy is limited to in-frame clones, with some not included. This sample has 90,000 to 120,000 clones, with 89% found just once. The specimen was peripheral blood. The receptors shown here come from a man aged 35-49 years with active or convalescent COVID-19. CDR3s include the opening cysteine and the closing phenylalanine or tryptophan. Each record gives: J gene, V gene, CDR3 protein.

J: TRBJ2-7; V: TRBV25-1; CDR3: CASSPWTGDEQYF
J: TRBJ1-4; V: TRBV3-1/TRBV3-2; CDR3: CASSLGWTGLFF
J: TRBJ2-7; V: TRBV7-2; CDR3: CASSARSGGTAPYEQYF
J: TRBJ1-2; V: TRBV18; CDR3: CASSPQGPAGNYGYTF
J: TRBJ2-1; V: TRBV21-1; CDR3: CASSKVKRDSAPHEQFF
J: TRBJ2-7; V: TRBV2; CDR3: CASLLKLYYEQYF
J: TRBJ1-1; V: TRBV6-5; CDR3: CASRKGGGPSKAFF
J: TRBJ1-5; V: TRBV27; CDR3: CASSSGQGGQPQHF
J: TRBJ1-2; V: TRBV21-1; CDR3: CASTVSDRDRYGYTF
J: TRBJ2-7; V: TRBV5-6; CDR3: CASSLLSQGSGQYF
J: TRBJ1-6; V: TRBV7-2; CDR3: CASSSGQGGNSPLHF
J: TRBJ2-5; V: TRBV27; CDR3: CASTADRVVETQYF
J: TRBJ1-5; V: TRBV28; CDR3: CASSSNRGVGNQPQHF
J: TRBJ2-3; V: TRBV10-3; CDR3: CAISREVGRGTPDTQYF
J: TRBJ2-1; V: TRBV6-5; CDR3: CASSYSTSGNEQFF
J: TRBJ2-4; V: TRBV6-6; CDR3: CASSPLSFALAKNIQYF
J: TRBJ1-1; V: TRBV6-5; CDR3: CASRSGTGVNTEAFF
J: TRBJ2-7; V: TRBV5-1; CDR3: CASSLGLAGSGGTYEQYF
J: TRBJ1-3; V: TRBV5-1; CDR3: CASSLHSGNTIYF
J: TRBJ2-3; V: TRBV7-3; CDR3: CASSFTLADTQYF
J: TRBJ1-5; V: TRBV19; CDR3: CASSPSGSNQPQHF
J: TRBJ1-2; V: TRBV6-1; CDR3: CASSEKGWRGYTF
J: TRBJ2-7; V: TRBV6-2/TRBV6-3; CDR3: CASSLPTSRYEQYF
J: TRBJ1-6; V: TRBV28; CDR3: CASSLLGTDNSPLHF
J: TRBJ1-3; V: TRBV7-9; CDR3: CASSHDTGSGNTIYF
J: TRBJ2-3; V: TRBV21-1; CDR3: CASSYVGAGNSTDTQYF
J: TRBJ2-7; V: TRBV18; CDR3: CASSPSGFYEQYF
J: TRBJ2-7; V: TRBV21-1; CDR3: CASSKALGGEQYF
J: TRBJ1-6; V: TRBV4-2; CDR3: CASSQDGDRASPLHF
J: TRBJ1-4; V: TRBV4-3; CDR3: CASSQERSTTTNEKLFF
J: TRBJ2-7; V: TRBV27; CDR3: CASSSLYSGSFEQYF
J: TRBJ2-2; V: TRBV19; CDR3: CASNGGGTGELFF
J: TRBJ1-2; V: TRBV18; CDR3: CASSTGSRGYTF
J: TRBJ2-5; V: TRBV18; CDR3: CASSPLSSGQETQYF
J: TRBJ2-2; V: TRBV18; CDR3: CASSPGLADTGELFF
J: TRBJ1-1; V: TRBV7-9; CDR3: CASSLQGEAFF
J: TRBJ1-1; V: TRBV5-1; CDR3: CASSPPPQVPMNTEAFF
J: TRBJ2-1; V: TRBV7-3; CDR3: CASSSTGSSYNEQFF
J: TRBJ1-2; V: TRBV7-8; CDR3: CASSRGGNNYGYTF
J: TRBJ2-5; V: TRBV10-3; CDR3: CAITRGQGETQYF
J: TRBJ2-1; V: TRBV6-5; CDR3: CASSFEGASYNEQFF
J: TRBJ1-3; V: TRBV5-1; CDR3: CASSIGTAGNTIYF
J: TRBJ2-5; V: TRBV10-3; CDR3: CAISEVGGQETQYF
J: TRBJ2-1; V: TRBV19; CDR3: CASTPGGHNEQFF
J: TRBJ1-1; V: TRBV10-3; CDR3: CAISTGRGAFF
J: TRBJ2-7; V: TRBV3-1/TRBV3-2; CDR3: CASSHSVGEQYF
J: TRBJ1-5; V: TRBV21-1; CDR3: CATLSGDRGPSNQPQHF
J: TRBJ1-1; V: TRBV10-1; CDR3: CASNDRGRAFF
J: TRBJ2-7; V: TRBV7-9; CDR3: CASSLSSLFYEQYF
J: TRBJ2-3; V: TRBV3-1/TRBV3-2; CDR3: CASSQVSTDTQYF
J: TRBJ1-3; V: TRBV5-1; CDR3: CASSAQGTGNTIYF
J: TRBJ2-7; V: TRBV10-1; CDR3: CASSRDSSFSSLSYEQYF
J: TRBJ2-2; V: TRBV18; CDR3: CASSRLGRNDYSGELFF
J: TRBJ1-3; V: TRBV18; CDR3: CASSPPQGVPTGNTIYF
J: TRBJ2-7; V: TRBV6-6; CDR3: CASSYSGSYEQYF